Listed below are T cell receptor beta chains from one sample, sequenced in a study of response to subunit inactivated influenza vaccine. TCRdb itself ran the RT-PCR reads through MiXCR, one entry per CDR3 protein. The sample includes roughly 760,000 distinct CDR3 sequences, about 20% seen only once; the top ten take about 10%. This material consisted of PBMCs from blood, taken less than 6 days after vaccination. The receptor source for this set is a man aged 45-65 years who received an inactivated influenza vaccine. CDR3s include the opening cysteine and the closing phenylalanine or tryptophan. The order of the fields is V gene, J gene, D gene, clone size, CDR3 DNA, CDR3 protein. D genes are given only for firm matches. Part of the rows lack a size; the others show once, few, many or a class for expanded clones.

TRBV28,TRBJ2-7,-,-,TGTGCCAGCAGATCTTTAGGGGGAGGCTCTTACGAGCAGTACTTC,CASRSLGGGSYEQYF
TRBV12-3/TRBV12-4,TRBJ2-1,TRBD2,-,TGTGCCAGCAGTACAGGACTAGCGGGGCGATCCTACAATGAGCAGTTCTTC,CASSTGLAGRSYNEQFF
TRBV5-6,TRBJ2-7,-,-,TGTGCCAGCAGCTTGTACAGGGTTCTGGACGAGCAGTACTTC,CASSLYRVLDEQYF
TRBV6-2/TRBV6-3,TRBJ1-1,-,many,TGTGCCAGCAGCCAGGGGACTGAAGCTTTCTTT,CASSQGTEAFF
TRBV7-8,TRBJ2-7,TRBD2,-,TGTGCCAGCAGCATGACTAGCGGGGCCGATCACGAGCAGTACTTC,CASSMTSGADHEQYF
TRBV5-1,TRBJ2-3,-,-,TGCGCCAGCAGCTTGGGTTTATCGAGCGGCGGCACAGATACGCAGTATTTT,CASSLGLSSGGTDTQYF
TRBV7-9,TRBJ2-3,-,few,TGTGCCAGCAGCTTATCACCACAGGGAGGAGAGGCAGATACGCAGTATTTT,CASSLSPQGGEADTQYF
TRBV5-1,TRBJ2-5,-,many,TGCGCCAGCAGCTTGCTGCAGGCCCAAGAGACCCAGTACTTC,CASSLLQAQETQYF
TRBV7-2,TRBJ2-1,TRBD2,-,TGTGCCAGCAGCTTAGCGCTAGCGGTTAACAATGAGCAGTTCTTC,CASSLALAVNNEQFF
TRBV5-5,TRBJ2-7,-,-,TGTGCCAGCAGCGCAGGGGGGAACGAGCAGTACTTC,CASSAGGNEQYF
TRBV15,TRBJ2-6,-,few,TGTGCCACCAGCAGAGGCGGTACCTCTGGGGCCAACGTCCTGACTTTC,CATSRGGTSGANVLTF
TRBV7-9,TRBJ2-3,TRBD2,few,TGTGCCAGCAGCTCCCATAGCGGGGGCCGCACAGATACGCAGTATTTT,CASSSHSGGRTDTQYF
TRBV12-3/TRBV12-4,TRBJ1-6,-,-,TGTGCCAGCAGTTTAGCGGAGCTTTCACCCCTCCACTTT,CASSLAELSPLHF
TRBV10-3,TRBJ1-2,-,-,TGTGCCATCAGTGAGTCGACCGGAGCTGGATGGGGTGGCTACACCTTC,CAISESTGAGWGGYTF
TRBV12-3/TRBV12-4,TRBJ2-1,-,few,TGTGCCAGCAGTACCGGGAGCTTTACCCATGAGCAGTTCTTC,CASSTGSFTHEQFF
TRBV10-3,TRBJ2-1,-,-,TGTGCCATCACCAGGACCAACAATGAGCAGTTCTTC,CAITRTNNEQFF
TRBV11-2,TRBJ2-5,TRBD1,few,TGTGCCAGCAGCTTAATGCAGGGGGTTTTAGAGACCCAGTACTTC,CASSLMQGVLETQYF
TRBV28,TRBJ2-5,TRBD1,few,TGTGCCAGCAGGGGGACAGCCGGGCAAGAGACCCAGTACTTC,CASRGTAGQETQYF
TRBV5-5,TRBJ2-7,TRBD2,-,TGTGCCAGCAGCGCGGGAGGGCCGTCCGTCGGCGAGCAGTACTTC,CASSAGGPSVGEQYF
TRBV7-2,TRBJ2-7,-,few,TGTGCCAGCAGCCCCGATAACACCTACGAGCAGTACTTC,CASSPDNTYEQYF
TRBV11-2,TRBJ2-7,-,-,TGTGCCAGTGGGGCTTTAAGGCAGAGCAACTACGAGCAGTACTTC,CASGALRQSNYEQYF
TRBV5-1,TRBJ2-1,-,-,TGCGCCAGCAGCTTTACGAGGGGCTCGAATGAGCAGTTCTTC,CASSFTRGSNEQFF
TRBV6-5,TRBJ1-1,-,-,TGTGCCAGCAGTTACGGGGCAGGGACTGAAGCTTTCTTT,CASSYGAGTEAFF
TRBV12-3/TRBV12-4,TRBJ2-1,TRBD2,-,TGTGCCAGCAGTTTCCCTAGCGGGGGGTTCGATGAGCAGTTCTTC,CASSFPSGGFDEQFF
TRBV12-3/TRBV12-4,TRBJ2-7,TRBD2,few,TGTGCCAGCAGTCCCCACGGAAGACTAGCTGCCTACGAGCAGTACTTC,CASSPHGRLAAYEQYF
TRBV5-1,TRBJ2-7,TRBD2,once,TGCGCCAGCACCCCTAGCGGGGGGGTTTCCTACGAGCAGTACTTC,CASTPSGGVSYEQYF
TRBV12-3/TRBV12-4,TRBJ2-4,-,few,TGTGCCAGCAGTCTAAGTGGGGGTGGTCAGTACTTC,CASSLSGGGQYF
TRBV5-1,TRBJ1-1,-,few,TGCGCCAGCAGCGCTCACCCGGGACCGAAGAACACTGAAGCTTTCTTT,CASSAHPGPKNTEAFF
TRBV20-1,TRBJ2-3,-,few,TGCAGTGCTAGGACTAGGGGCGACAGCACAGATACGCAGTATTTT,CSARTRGDSTDTQYF
TRBV4-2,TRBJ1-5,-,-,TGTGCCAGCAGCACCCGACACTATAGCAATCAGCCCCAGCATTTT,CASSTRHYSNQPQHF
TRBV5-5,TRBJ2-1,TRBD2,few,TGTGCCAGCAGCAGTAGCGGGAGGGCCCCCAATGAGCAGTTCTTC,CASSSSGRAPNEQFF
TRBV20-1,TRBJ2-5,TRBD2,many,TGCAGTGCAGCTAGCGGGGGGCGTCAGACCCAGTACTTC,CSAASGGRQTQYF
TRBV10-3,TRBJ2-1,TRBD2,few,TGTGCCATTAAGCCAATAGCGGGAGAGGAGGGGTACAATGAGCAGTTCTTC,CAIKPIAGEEGYNEQFF
TRBV20-1,TRBJ2-7,-,few,TGCAGTGCTACCCACTCGGAGGGGGGCGGCTACGAGCAGTACTTC,CSATHSEGGGYEQYF
TRBV7-7,TRBJ2-1,TRBD2,few,TGTGCCAGCAGCGCCGGGTCTAGCGGTAGCTCCTACAATGAGCAGTTCTTC,CASSAGSSGSSYNEQFF
TRBV7-2,TRBJ1-5,TRBD1,-,TGTGCCAGCAGCTTAGGGACAGGGGAACGACAGCCCCAGCATTTT,CASSLGTGERQPQHF
TRBV28,TRBJ2-7,-,-,TGTGCCAGCAGTTCTATATCGGGCCCCAGCTCCTACGAGCAGTACTTC,CASSSISGPSSYEQYF
TRBV10-3,TRBJ2-2,-,few,TGTGCCATCAGTGAGCTGAGGCGGGGGCCTTTATCGAACACCGGGGAGCTGTTTTTT,CAISELRRGPLSNTGELFF
TRBV27,TRBJ2-1,-,many,TGTGCCAGCAGCCCCGGGCTAGCTGGTTACAATGAGCAGTTCTTC,CASSPGLAGYNEQFF
TRBV18,TRBJ1-3,-,few,TGTGCCAGCTCACCATCGGGAGTTTACAACACCATATATTTT,CASSPSGVYNTIYF
TRBV9,TRBJ2-7,-,-,TGTGCCAGCAGCGTAGATTGGGGGCCCTCCTACGAGCAGTACTTC,CASSVDWGPSYEQYF
TRBV5-1,TRBJ2-5,-,few,TGCGCCAGCAGTCGATCAGGGGAGACTCAAGAGACCCAGTACTTC,CASSRSGETQETQYF
TRBV3-1,TRBJ2-1,-,-,TGTGCCAGCAGCCAACTTGGGGGCCCGCAGTTCTTC,CASSQLGGPQFF
TRBV12-3/TRBV12-4,TRBJ2-2,-,few,TGTGCCAGCAGCGCTTTGTATAGGAGGACGGCCGGGGAGCTGTTTTTT,CASSALYRRTAGELFF
TRBV10-3,TRBJ1-2,-,-,TGTGCCATCAGTGTAGCAGGCGGCGGCTACACCTTC,CAISVAGGGYTF
TRBV9,TRBJ1-2,-,few,TGTGCCAGCAGCGTAGCCCTAAACTATGGCTACACCTTC,CASSVALNYGYTF
TRBV12-3/TRBV12-4,TRBJ1-6,TRBD1,-,TGTGCCAGCAGCCTGACAGGGATCTATTCACCCCTCCACTTT,CASSLTGIYSPLHF
TRBV30,TRBJ2-1,TRBD2,many,TGTGCCTGGAGTGCTAACCAGCGGGGACGAGAGCAGTTCTTC,CAWSANQRGREQFF
TRBV7-2,TRBJ2-7,TRBD2,-,TGTGCCAGCAGCTACTATGGCTGGCGGGAGGAAGAGCAGTACTTC,CASSYYGWREEEQYF
TRBV7-2,TRBJ1-1,-,-,TGTGCCAGCAGCTTAAGTGCCCCGGAGGTAGCTTTCTTT,CASSLSAPEVAFF
TRBV7-9,TRBJ2-2,-,few,TGTGCCAGCAGCTTAAGGGAGGTAACCGGGGAGCTGTTTTTT,CASSLREVTGELFF
TRBV12-3/TRBV12-4,TRBJ1-1,TRBD1,few,TGTGCCAGCAGCAGACAGGGGTGGGAGACTGAAGCTTTCTTT,CASSRQGWETEAFF
TRBV10-3,TRBJ2-7,-,few,TGTGCCATCAGTGTTGGCAGTACCTACGAGCAGTACTTC,CAISVGSTYEQYF
TRBV24-1,TRBJ2-5,TRBD1,-,TGTGCCACCAGTGATAGTAACAGGGGGCGTCAAGAGACCCAGTACTTC,CATSDSNRGRQETQYF